The entry below describes one TCR beta chain. PCR used 60 Vbeta primers and 13 Jbeta primers. Sequenced by immunoSEQ multiplex PCR; TCRdb stores in-frame clones only, minus some. Counted here are some 80,000 clones, 62% occurring once; the ten biggest clones make up 4% to 4.5%. This entry comes from a study of cytomegalovirus exposure and HLA in healthy donors. This CDR3 has 12 amino acids. V was cut by 6 bases and J by 11 bases, with 15 bases left in between. Germline values: CDR1 MNHEY, CDR2 SVGAGI. Specimen: PBMCs. J is TRBJ2-3 and V is TRBV6-5, with a possible D match to TRBD2 (6 bases). This clonotype was sampled from a male donor in good health and CMV-seropositive. CDR3 amino acids: CASSPDREQQYF. In DNA form, the CDR3 reads TGTGCCAGCAGCCCGGACCGGGAGCAGCAGTATTTT.